This entry describes one T cell receptor (beta chain). What it binds is not known. These data come from a study of beta chain features in type 1 diabetes. Regarding the study as a whole: The similarity of naive, central memory and Treg TCRB repertoires appeared greater among patients than among healthy donors.

Reverse transcribing all isolated RNA meant expressed TCRB transcripts were sequenced. Some clones are missing from TCRdb's copy, which holds only in-frame ones; the method was immunoSEQ multiplex PCR. The top ten clones hold more than 0.02% of a sample with 200,000 to 250,000 clones, 13% to 15% of them seen once. The authors sorted CD4+ naive, central memory, regulatory and stem cell-like memory cells via CD45RO/CCR7/CD25/CD127/CD95/CD27. The sample was naive CD4+ T cells from blood. The clonotype was recovered from a woman aged 40 to 50 in good health.

CDR3 sequence reads: CASSQDRAGQGNTGELFF. For the CDR3, the DNA is TGCGCCAGCAGCCAAGATCGAGCAGGACAGGGCAACACCGGGGAGCTGTTTTTT. The V call is TRBV4-3, the J call TRBJ2-2; the match to TRBD1 covers 8 bases. With 0 bases clipped from V and 2 bases from J, the junction kept 8 bases outside the gene matches. Germline CDR1 is LGHNA and CDR2 is YSLEER. The CDR3 contains 18 residues.